This TCR beta chain was observed in a study of control samples from healthy donors and cancer patients. From germline, CDR1 is LNHNV and CDR2 YYDKDF (reference sequence). Trimming removed 0 bases at V and 4 bases at J, with 15 bases between. CDR3 length: 16 residues. TCRdb's copy holds only in-frame clones and misses some; the assay was immunoSEQ multiplex PCR. The data hold about 180,000 clones, with 94% observed a single time. Sequences were obtained from blood. The chain combines TRBV15 with TRBJ1-1; no reliable D call. This clonotype was obtained from a woman between 18 and 30 years old in good health. CDR3 DNA sequence: TGTGCCACCAGCAGAGACCGCCCCCCCCGGGCCACTGAAGCTTTCTTT. Protein product: CATSRDRPPRATEAFF.